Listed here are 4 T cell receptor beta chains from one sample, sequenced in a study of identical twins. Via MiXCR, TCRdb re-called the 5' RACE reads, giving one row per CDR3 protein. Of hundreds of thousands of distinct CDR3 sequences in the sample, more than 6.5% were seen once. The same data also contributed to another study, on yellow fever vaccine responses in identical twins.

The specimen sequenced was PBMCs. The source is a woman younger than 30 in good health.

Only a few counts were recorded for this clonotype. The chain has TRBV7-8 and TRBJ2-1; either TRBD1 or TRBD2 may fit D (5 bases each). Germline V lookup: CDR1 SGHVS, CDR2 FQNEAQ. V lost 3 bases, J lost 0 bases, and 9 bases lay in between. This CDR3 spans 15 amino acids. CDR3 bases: TGTGCCAGCAGCTTCGAGGGGACCTCCTACAATGAGCAGTTCTTC. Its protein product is CASSFEGTSYNEQFF.

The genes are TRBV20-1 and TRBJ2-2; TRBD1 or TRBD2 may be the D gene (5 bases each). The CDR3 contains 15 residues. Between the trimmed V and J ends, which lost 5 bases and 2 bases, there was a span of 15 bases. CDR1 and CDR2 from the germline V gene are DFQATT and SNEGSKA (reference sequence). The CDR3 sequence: CSAQAGTDNTGELFF. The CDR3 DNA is TGCAGTGCTCAGGCCGGGACGGACAACACCGGGGAGCTGTTTTTT.

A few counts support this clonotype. For the CDR3, the DNA is TGTGCCAGCAGCGCTCCGGGTCTTAGTCGGGAAAAACTGTTTTTT. The encoded protein is CASSAPGLSREKLFF. This sequence joins TRBV7-2 and TRBJ1-4, with D hard to call. V dropped 5 bases and J dropped 8 bases, with 18 bases sitting between them. Germline-derived CDR1 and CDR2 are SGHTA and FQGNSA. There are 15 residues in the CDR3. The full variable domain, in which reference TRBV7-2 and TRBJ1-4 provide the parts outside the CDR3, is GAGVSQSPSNKVTEKGKDVELRCDPISGHTALYWYRQSLGQGLEFLIYFQGNSAPDKSGLPSDRFSAERTGGSVSTLTIQRTQQEDSAVYLCASSAPGLSREKLFFGSGTQLSVL.

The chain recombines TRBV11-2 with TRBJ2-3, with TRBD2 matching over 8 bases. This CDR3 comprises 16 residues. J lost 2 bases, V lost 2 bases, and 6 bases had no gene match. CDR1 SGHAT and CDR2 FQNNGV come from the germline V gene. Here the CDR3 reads CASSLRGSGNTDTQYF. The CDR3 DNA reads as TGTGCCAGCAGCTTAAGGGGTAGCGGGAACACAGATACGCAGTATTTT.